These 23 T cell receptor beta chains were sequenced from one sample in a study of blood T cell repertoires in COVID-19. Generated by immunoSEQ multiplex PCR, the TCRdb table keeps only in-frame clones and is missing some. The sample carries around 250,000 clones, around 86% recorded once. Sequencing was performed on PBMCs or T cells enriched from blood (not recorded which). The receptors originated from a man between 18 and 35 years old who had recovered from COVID-19.

The genes are TRBV3-1 (or the pseudogene TRBV3-2) and TRBJ2-1, with TRBD1 matching 8 bases. Germline loops: CDR1 LGHDT, CDR2 YNNKEL (reference sequence). V shed 4 bases and J 8 bases; nucleotides not matched to a gene: 16. The CDR3 consists of 17 residues. CDR3 region: CASSRMAVGQGADEQFF. CDR3 coding DNA: TGTGCCAGCAGCCGAATGGCGGTGGGGCAGGGGGCTGATGAGCAGTTCTTC.

The chain recombines TRBV27 with TRBJ2-1; perhaps TRBD1 as D (6 bases). This CDR3 contains 15 residues. The ends were cut back, 6 bases at V and 4 bases at J, with 16 bases in the middle. Germline V gene lookup returns CDR1 MNHEY and CDR2 SMNVEV (reference sequence). The CDR3 sequence: CASSRRQAEYNEQFF. CDR3 nucleotides: TGTGCCAGCAGCCGTAGACAGGCTGAGTACAATGAGCAGTTCTTC.

Here the CDR3 reads CASSLGGLAANTGELFF. CDR3 bases: TGTGCCAGCAGCTTAGGGGGTCTAGCGGCCAACACCGGGGAGCTGTTTTTT. The chain links TRBV11-2 to TRBJ2-2, with 7 bases aligning to TRBD2. The CDR3 sequence is 17 residues long. Trimming removed 1 base from V and 2 bases from J; junction bases left unmatched: 7. CDR1 is SGHAT and CDR2 is FQNNGV in the germline V gene.

The chain recombines TRBV2 with TRBJ1-1; 10 nucleotides line up with TRBD1. Germline trimming cut 6 bases from V and 5 bases from J; bases unmatched to any gene: 6. Germline V gene data show CDR1 as SNHLY and CDR2 as FYNNEI. This CDR3 is 14 amino acids long. The CDR3 is CASSWGQGKTEAFF. CDR3 coding DNA: TGTGCCAGCAGCTGGGGACAGGGGAAGACTGAAGCTTTCTTT.

The chain carries TRBV11-1 and TRBJ2-5; 9 nucleotides line up with TRBD2. There are 15 residues in the CDR3. Germline CDR1 reads SGHAT; CDR2 reads FQDESV (reference sequence). The V segment lost 2 bases and the J segment 7 bases; nucleotides outside the gene matches: 8. The CDR3 is CASSLSLAGGGTQYF. The CDR3 DNA reads as TGTGCCAGCAGCTTATCACTAGCGGGCGGCGGGACCCAGTACTTC.

The rearrangement links TRBV19 to TRBJ2-5, with D uncertain. CDR1 and CDR2 from the germline V gene are LNHDA and SQIVND (reference sequence). Trimming took off 3 bases at V and 4 bases at J, with 15 bases between the two ends. The CDR3 is made up of 15 amino acids. This chain's CDR3 is CASSIAHYPTETQYF. In DNA, the CDR3 is TGTGCCAGTAGTATTGCTCACTACCCCACAGAGACCCAGTACTTC.

The chain couples TRBV11-2 to TRBJ2-7; 7 bases map to TRBD1. Trimming took 5 bases from V and 7 from J; bases not matched to a gene: 8. The CDR3 is made up of 13 amino acids. CDR1 and CDR2 from the germline V gene are SGHAT and FQNNGV. Here the CDR3 DNA reads TGTGCCAGCAGCCCCGGACAGGCAGGGGAGCAGTACTTC. It encodes CASSPGQAGEQYF.

The V call is TRBV2, the J call TRBJ1-6; D unclear. The CDR3 runs to 15 residues. Per germline, CDR1 SNHLY and CDR2 FYNNEI. V lost 6 bases to trimming and J lost 4 bases, with 13 bases between them. CDR3 protein: CASRQQRAYNSPLHF. The DNA of the CDR3 is TGTGCCAGCAGGCAGCAGCGCGCGTATAATTCACCCCTCCACTTT.

The chain couples TRBV6-8 to TRBJ1-3; 7 bases agree with TRBD1. With V trimmed by 10 bases and J by 2 bases, 8 bases remained unmatched. Germline V gene data show CDR1 as MNHGY and CDR2 as SAAAGT. CDR3 size: 14 residues. CDR3 in amino acids: CATVGQGAGNTIYF. In DNA form, the CDR3 reads TGTGCCACAGTGGGGCAGGGGGCTGGAAACACCATATATTTT.

The chain uses TRBV4-1 and TRBJ2-2, with TRBD2 as a possible D gene (5 bases). Trimming left V 7 bases short and J 5 bases short, with 11 bases between. The CDR3 is made up of 13 amino acids. Germline V CDR1 and CDR2: MGHRA, YSYEKL. CDR3 loop: CASTDRETGELFF. Written as DNA, the CDR3 is TGCGCCAGCACCGACCGGGAAACCGGGGAGCTGTTTTTT.

V is TRBV29-1 and J is TRBJ1-1; possibly TRBD1 for D (5 bases). Between the trimmed V and J ends, which lost 7 bases and 4 bases, there was a span of 13 bases. This CDR3 contains 12 residues. The germline V gene has CDR1 SQVTM and CDR2 ANQGSEA. In DNA form, the CDR3 reads TGCAGCGCCCCAGGGCGGGGCACTGAAGCTTTCTTT. Encoded protein: CSAPGRGTEAFF. Using reference TRBV29-1 and TRBJ1-1 for the parts outside the CDR3, the full variable domain is SAVISQKPSRDICQRGTSLTIQCQVDSQVTMMFWYRQQPGQSLTLIATANQGSEATYESGFVIDKFPISRPNLTFSTLTVSNMSPEDSSIYLCSAPGRGTEAFFGQGTRLTVV.

The genes are TRBV27 and TRBJ2-1; possible D gene TRBD2, 5 bases. Germline-derived CDR1 and CDR2 are MNHEY and SMNVEV (reference sequence). V shed 6 bases and J shed 7 bases, with 13 bases lying between them. The CDR3 loop spans 13 amino acids. The DNA of the CDR3 is TGTGCCAGCAGCTTGGGAGCCACGAATGAGCAGTTCTTC. Protein: CASSLGATNEQFF.

V gene TRBV5-1 combines with J gene TRBJ2-7; 7 bases are a match to TRBD1. Germline V gives CDR1 SGHRS, CDR2 YFSETQ. J was trimmed by 3 bases and V by 4 bases; bases with no gene match: 7. The CDR3 is 14 residues long. Written as DNA, the CDR3 is TGCGCCAGCAGCCGGGACAGAAGAGACTACGAGCAGTACTTC. Residues: CASSRDRRDYEQYF.

This rearrangement joins TRBV27 to TRBJ1-6, with a weak D call TRBD1 (6 bases). The V end was cut by 5 bases, the J end by 9 bases, with 17 bases between. The CDR3 consists of 15 residues. CDR1 is MNHEY and CDR2 is SMNVEV in the germline V gene (reference sequence). CDR3 amino acids: CASSHNDRPSSPLHF. The CDR3 nucleotides are TGTGCCAGCAGTCATAACGACAGGCCGAGTTCACCCCTCCACTTT.

A remark on this clone: This specimen includes other DNA sequences encoding the same CDR3. This chain uses TRBV18 with TRBJ1-5; perhaps TRBD1 as D (5 bases). Germline V gene lookup returns CDR1 KGHSH and CDR2 LQKENI. CDR3 length equals 15 residues. V was trimmed by 2 bases and J by 2 bases, leaving 10 bases between them. CDR3 in DNA: TGTGCCAGCTCACCAGGGCAGGGCGGCAATCAGCCCCAGCATTTT. Residues: CASSPGQGGNQPQHF. The full variable domain, with the rest looked up from reference TRBV18 and TRBJ1-5, is NAGVMQNPRHLVRRRGQEARLRCSPMKGHSHVYWYRQLPEEGLKFMVYLQKENIIDESGMPKERFSAEFPKEGPSILRIQQVVRGDSAAYFCASSPGQGGNQPQHFGDGTRLSIL.

V usage is TRBV6-1 and J usage is TRBJ1-5; D might be TRBD1 (6 bases). The CDR3 consists of 15 residues. Germline V CDR1 and CDR2: MNHNS, SASEGT. Trimming removed 3 bases at V and 4 bases at J, with 13 bases between. The CDR3, as DNA: TGTGCCAGCAGTGATTGGCCAGGGGAAAATCAGCCCCAGCATTTT. Translated, it gives CASSDWPGENQPQHF.

The chain couples TRBV5-3 to TRBJ2-7; 7 nucleotides line up with TRBD1. TRBV5-3 is identified as an open reading frame with a role that is uncertain. The CDR3 is made up of 13 amino acids. V was pared by 7 bases and J by 3 bases, with 7 bases of the junction left unmatched. This chain's CDR3 is CARVWQGDYEQYF. CDR3 DNA: TGTGCCAGAGTATGGCAGGGGGACTACGAGCAGTACTTC.

This sequence joins TRBV13 and TRBJ1-2; D may be TRBD1 (5 bases). Germline loops: CDR1 PRHDT, CDR2 FYEKMQ (reference sequence). Deletions cut 7 bases from V and 5 bases from J, with 14 bases between. The CDR3 is 13 amino acids. The CDR3 here is CASNMGGGYGYTF. DNA for the CDR3: TGTGCCAGCAACATGGGGGGAGGGTATGGCTACACCTTC. Filled out from reference TRBV13 and TRBJ1-2, the complete variable domain reads AAGVIQSPRHLIKEKRETATLKCYPIPRHDTVYWYQQGPGQDPQFLISFYEKMQSDKGSIPDRFSAQQFSDYHSELNMSSLELGDSALYFCASNMGGGYGYTFGSGTRLTVV.

The V call is TRBV6-4, the J call TRBJ1-2; D is possibly TRBD1 (5 bases). CDR1 is MRHNA, CDR2 SNTAGT, per germline. The CDR3 has 13 residues. Trimming shortened V by 0 bases and J by 8 bases, and 10 bases separated the two germline ends. Written as DNA, the CDR3 is TGTGCCAGCAGTGACTCGGGACTCAGGGGCTACACCTTC. As protein: CASSDSGLRGYTF.

The chain joins TRBV5-1 to TRBJ1-2; D not resolved. V was cut by 5 bases and J by 0 bases, with 20 bases left in between. CDR3 length: 17 amino acids. Germline V gene sequence: CDR1 SGHRS, CDR2 YFSETQ. For the CDR3, the DNA is TGCGCCAGCAGTCGTTCCACTACATCGTCCTCTAACTATGGCTACACCTTC. This sequence encodes CASSRSTTSSSNYGYTF.

The chain is built from TRBV5-8 and TRBJ2-3; possible D gene TRBD2, 6 bases. CDR1 and CDR2 from the germline V gene are SGHTS and YDEGEE. V dropped 6 bases and J dropped 7 bases, with 12 bases sitting between them. There are 12 residues in the CDR3. CDR3 nucleotide sequence: TGTGCCAGCACCCGCGGGGCATATACGCAGTATTTT. Its translation: CASTRGAYTQYF.

The V call is TRBV7-9, the J call TRBJ2-2; 12 nucleotides line up with TRBD2. Germline V CDR1 and CDR2: SEHNR, FQNEAQ (reference sequence). The CDR3 totals 17 residues. V shed 5 bases, J shed 4 bases, and the junction held 8 bases outside the gene matches. CDR3 sequence: CASSSVRLAGATGELFF. DNA of the CDR3: TGTGCCAGCAGCAGTGTCAGACTAGCGGGGGCCACCGGGGAGCTGTTTTTT.

The V call is TRBV3-1 (or the pseudogene TRBV3-2), the J call TRBJ2-4; 7 bases match TRBD1. Germline assignment: CDR1 LGHDT and CDR2 YNNKEL (reference sequence). V shed 0 bases, J shed 5 bases, and the junction held 10 bases outside the gene matches. The CDR3 consists of 17 residues. CDR3 sequence reads: CASSQEFRGGSENIQYF. CDR3 DNA: TGTGCCAGCAGCCAAGAATTTCGAGGGGGCTCGGAAAACATTCAGTACTTC.